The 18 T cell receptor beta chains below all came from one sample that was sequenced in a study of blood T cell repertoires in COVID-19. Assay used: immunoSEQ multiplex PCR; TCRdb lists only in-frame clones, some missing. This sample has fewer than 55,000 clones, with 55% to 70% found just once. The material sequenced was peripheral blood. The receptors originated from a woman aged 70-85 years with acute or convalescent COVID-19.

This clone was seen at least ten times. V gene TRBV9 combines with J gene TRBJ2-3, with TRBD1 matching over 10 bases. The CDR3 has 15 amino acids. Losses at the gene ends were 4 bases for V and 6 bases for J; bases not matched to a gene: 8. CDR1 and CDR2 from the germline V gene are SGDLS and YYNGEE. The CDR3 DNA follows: TGTGCCAGCAGCCCACGGACAGGGGGTGTGGATACGCAGTATTTT. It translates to CASSPRTGGVDTQYF.

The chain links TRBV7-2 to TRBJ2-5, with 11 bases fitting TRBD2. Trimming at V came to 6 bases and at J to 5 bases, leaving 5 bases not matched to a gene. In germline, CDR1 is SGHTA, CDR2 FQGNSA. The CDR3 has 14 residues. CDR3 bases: TGTGCCAGCAGACCTACTAGCGGGAGTGAGACCCAGTACTTC. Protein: CASRPTSGSETQYF. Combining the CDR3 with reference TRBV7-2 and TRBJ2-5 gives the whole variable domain GAGVSQSPSNKVTEKGKDVELRCDPISGHTALYWYRQSLGQGLEFLIYFQGNSAPDKSGLPSDRFSAERTGGSVSTLTIQRTQQEDSAVYLCASRPTSGSETQYFGPGTRLLVL.

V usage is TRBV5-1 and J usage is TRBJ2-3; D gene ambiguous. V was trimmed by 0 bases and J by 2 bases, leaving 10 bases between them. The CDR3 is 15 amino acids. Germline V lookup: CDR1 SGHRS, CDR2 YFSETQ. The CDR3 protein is CASSLALRFTDTQYF. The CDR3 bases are TGCGCCAGCAGCTTGGCCCTGCGATTCACAGATACGCAGTATTTT. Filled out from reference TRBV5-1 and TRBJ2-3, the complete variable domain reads KAGVTQTPRYLIKTRGQQVTLSCSPISGHRSVSWYQQTPGQGLQFLFEYFSETQRNKGNFPGRFSGRQFSNSRSEMNVSTLELGDSALYLCASSLALRFTDTQYFGPGTRLTVL.

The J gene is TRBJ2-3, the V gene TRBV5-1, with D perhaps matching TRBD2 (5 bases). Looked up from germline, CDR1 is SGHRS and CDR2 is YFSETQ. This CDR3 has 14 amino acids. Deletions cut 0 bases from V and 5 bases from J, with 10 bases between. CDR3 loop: CASSLVLAKDTQYF. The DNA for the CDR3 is TGCGCCAGCAGCTTGGTGCTAGCAAAAGATACGCAGTATTTT.

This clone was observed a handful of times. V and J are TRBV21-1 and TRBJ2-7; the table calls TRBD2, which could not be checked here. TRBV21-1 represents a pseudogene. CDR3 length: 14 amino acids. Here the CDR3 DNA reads TGTGCCACCGAGACTAGCGGGAGGCCCTACGAGCAGTACTTC. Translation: CATETSGRPYEQYF.

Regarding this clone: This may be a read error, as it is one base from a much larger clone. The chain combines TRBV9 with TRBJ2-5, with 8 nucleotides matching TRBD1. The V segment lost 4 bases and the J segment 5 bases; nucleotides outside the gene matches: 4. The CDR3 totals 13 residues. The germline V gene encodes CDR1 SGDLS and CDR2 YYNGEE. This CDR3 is CASSLGQGETQYF. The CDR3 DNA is TGTGCCAGCAGCCTTGGACAGGGTGAGACCCAGTACTTC.

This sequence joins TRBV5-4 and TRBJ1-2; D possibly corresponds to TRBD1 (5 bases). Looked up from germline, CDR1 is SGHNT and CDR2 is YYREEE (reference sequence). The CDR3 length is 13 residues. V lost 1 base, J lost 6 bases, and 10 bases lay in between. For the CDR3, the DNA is TGTGCCAGCAGCTTGCAAGGGACTCATGGCTACACCTTC. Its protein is CASSLQGTHGYTF.

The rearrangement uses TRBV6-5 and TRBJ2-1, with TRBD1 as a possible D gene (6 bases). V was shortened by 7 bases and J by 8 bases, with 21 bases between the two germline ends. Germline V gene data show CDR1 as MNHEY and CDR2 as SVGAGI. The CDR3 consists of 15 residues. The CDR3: CASITRDTSEDEQFF. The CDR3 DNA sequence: TGTGCCAGCATCACCCGGGACACCTCGGAGGATGAGCAGTTCTTC.

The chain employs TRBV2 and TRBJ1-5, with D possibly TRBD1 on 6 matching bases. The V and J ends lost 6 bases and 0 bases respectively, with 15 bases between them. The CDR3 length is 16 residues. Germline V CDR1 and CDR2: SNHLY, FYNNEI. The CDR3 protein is CASSKRQAYSNQPQHF. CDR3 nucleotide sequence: TGTGCCAGCAGCAAACGACAGGCTTATAGCAATCAGCCCCAGCATTTT.

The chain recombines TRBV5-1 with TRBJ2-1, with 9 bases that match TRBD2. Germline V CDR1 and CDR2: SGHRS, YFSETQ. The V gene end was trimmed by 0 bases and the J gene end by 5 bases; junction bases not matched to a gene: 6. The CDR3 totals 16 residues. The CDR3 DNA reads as TGCGCCAGCAGCTTGGGGTTCTCTAGCGGGGACAATGAGCAGTTCTTC. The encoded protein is CASSLGFSSGDNEQFF.

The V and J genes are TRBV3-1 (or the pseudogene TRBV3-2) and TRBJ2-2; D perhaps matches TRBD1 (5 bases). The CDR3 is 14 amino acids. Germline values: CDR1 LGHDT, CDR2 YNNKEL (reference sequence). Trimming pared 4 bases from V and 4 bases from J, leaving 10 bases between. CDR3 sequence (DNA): TGTGCCAGCAGCCCCCGACAGTCCACCGGGGAGCTGTTTTTT. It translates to CASSPRQSTGELFF.

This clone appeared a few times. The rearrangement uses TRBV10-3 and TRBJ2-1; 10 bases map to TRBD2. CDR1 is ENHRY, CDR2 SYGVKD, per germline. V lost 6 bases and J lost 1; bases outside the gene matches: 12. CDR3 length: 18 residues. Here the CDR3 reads CAIRKRPSGGISYNEQFF. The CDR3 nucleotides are TGTGCCATCAGAAAGAGGCCTAGCGGGGGTATTTCCTACAATGAGCAGTTCTTC.

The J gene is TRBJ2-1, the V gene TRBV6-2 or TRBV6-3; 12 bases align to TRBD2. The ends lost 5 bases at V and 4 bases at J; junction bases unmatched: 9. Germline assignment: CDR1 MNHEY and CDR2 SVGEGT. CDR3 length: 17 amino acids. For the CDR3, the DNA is TGTGCCAGCAGTAAGAGGACTAGCGGGACTAGATACAATGAGCAGTTCTTC. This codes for CASSKRTSGTRYNEQFF.

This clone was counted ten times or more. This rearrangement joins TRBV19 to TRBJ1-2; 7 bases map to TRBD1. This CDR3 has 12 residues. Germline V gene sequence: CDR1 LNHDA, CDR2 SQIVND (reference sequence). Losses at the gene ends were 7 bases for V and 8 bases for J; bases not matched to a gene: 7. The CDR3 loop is CASNPGTDGYTF. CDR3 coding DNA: TGTGCCAGTAACCCCGGGACAGACGGCTACACCTTC.

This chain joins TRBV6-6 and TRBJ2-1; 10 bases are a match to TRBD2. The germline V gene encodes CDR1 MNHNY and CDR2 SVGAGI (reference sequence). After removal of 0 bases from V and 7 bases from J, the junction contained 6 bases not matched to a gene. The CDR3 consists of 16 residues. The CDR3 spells CASSYSSSGGGNEQFF. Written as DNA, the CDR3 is TGTGCCAGCAGTTACTCTTCCAGCGGGGGGGGTAATGAGCAGTTCTTC.

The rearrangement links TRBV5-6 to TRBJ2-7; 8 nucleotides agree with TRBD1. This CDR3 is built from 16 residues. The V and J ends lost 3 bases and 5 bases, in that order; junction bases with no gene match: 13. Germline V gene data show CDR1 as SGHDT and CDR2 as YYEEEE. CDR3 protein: CASSSVSYRGTHEQYF. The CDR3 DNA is TGTGCCAGCAGCTCCGTGAGTTACAGGGGGACCCACGAGCAGTACTTC.

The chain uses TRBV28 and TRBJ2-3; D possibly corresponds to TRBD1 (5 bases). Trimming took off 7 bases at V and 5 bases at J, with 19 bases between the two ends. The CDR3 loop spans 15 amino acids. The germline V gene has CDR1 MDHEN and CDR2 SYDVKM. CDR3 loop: CASNKDIRYQDTQYF. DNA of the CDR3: TGTGCCAGCAATAAGGACATCCGATATCAAGATACGCAGTATTTT.

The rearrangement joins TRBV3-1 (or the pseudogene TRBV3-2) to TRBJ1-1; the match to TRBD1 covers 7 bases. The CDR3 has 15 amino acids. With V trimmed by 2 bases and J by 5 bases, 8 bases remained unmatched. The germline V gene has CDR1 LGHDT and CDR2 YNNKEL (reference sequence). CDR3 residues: CASSQKTGRRTEAFF. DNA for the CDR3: TGTGCCAGCAGCCAAAAGACAGGGAGGAGGACTGAAGCTTTCTTT.